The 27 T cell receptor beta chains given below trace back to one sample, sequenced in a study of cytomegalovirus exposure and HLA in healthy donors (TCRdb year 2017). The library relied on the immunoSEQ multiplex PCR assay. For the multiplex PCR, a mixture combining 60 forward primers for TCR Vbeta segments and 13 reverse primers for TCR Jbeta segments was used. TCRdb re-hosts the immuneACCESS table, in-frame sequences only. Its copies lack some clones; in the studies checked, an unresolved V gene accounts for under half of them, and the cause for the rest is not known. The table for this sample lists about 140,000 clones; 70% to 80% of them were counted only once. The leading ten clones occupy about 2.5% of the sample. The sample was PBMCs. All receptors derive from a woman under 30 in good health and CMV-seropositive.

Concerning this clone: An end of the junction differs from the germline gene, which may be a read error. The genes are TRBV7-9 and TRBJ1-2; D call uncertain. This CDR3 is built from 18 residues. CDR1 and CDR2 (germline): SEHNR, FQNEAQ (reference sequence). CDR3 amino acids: CSSSFSSYRRYAHYGYTF. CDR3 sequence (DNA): TGTTCCAGCAGCTTTTCGTCGTACCGGCGGTATGCCCACTATGGCTACACCTTC.

The CDR3 coding sequence is TGTGCCAGCAGAGTAGCGGGGGGTATCACAGATACGCAGTATTTT. It codes for CASRVAGGITDTQYF. The chain has TRBV2 and TRBJ2-3; 10 nucleotides line up with TRBD2. The CDR3 spans 15 residues. V shed 6 bases, J shed 2 bases, and the junction held 5 bases outside the gene matches. Germline CDR1 is SNHLY and CDR2 is FYNNEI.

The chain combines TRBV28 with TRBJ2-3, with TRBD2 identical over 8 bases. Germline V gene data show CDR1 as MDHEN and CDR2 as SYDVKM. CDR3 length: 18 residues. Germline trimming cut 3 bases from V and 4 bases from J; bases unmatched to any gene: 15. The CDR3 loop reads CASSLRLRGEVGPDTQYF. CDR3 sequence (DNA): TGTGCCAGCAGTTTGAGATTGCGGGGGGAGGTAGGTCCAGATACGCAGTATTTT.

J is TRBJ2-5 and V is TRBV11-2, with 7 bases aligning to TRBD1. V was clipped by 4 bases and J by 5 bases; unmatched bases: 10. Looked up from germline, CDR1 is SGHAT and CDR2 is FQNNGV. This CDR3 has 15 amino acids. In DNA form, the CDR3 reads TGTGCCAGCAGCTCCGCAGGGGGTGTAGGGGAGACCCAGTACTTC. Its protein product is CASSSAGGVGETQYF.

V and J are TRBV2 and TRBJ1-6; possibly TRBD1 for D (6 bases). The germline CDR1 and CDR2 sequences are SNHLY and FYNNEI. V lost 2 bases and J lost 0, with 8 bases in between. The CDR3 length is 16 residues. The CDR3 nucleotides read TGTGCCAGCAGTGAAACAGGGAGCTCCTATAATTCACCCCTCCACTTT. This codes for CASSETGSSYNSPLHF.

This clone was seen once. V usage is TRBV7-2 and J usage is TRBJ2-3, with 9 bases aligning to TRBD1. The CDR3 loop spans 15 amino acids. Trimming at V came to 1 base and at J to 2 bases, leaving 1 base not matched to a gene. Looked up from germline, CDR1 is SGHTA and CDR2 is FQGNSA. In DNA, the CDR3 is TGTGCCAGCAGCTTAGACAGGGGGCACACAGATACGCAGTATTTT. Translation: CASSLDRGHTDTQYF.

CDR3 nucleotides: TGTGCCAGCAGCCCCCACAGGGGGCTGTCGAACACTGAAGCTTTCTTT. This sequence encodes CASSPHRGLSNTEAFF. The chain has TRBV7-2 and TRBJ1-1; TRBD1 matches 9 bases. In germline, CDR1 is SGHTA, CDR2 FQGNSA. The trim removed 5 bases at V and 1 base at J, leaving 8 bases unmatched. CDR3 length: 16 residues.

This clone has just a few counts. The CDR3 reads CASSYSPFYGYTF. CDR3 in DNA: TGTGCCAGCAGTTACTCCCCCTTCTATGGCTACACCTTC. The chain employs TRBV6-5 and TRBJ1-2, with D unclear. Germline CDR1 reads MNHEY; CDR2 reads SVGAGI. Trimming removed 0 bases from V and 4 bases from J, with 6 bases in between. This CDR3 comprises 13 residues.

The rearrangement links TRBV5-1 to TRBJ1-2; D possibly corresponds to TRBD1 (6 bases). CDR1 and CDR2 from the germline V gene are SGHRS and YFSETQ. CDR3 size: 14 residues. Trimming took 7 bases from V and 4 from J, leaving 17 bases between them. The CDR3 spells CASGRSGESYGYTF. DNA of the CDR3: TGCGCCAGCGGCAGGTCAGGGGAGAGCTATGGCTACACCTTC.

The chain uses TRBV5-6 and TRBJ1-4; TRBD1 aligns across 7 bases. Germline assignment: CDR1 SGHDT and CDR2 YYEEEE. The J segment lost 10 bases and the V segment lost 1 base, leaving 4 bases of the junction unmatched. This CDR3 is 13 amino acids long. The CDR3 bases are TGTGCCAGCAGCTTGTGGCAGGGGGGAAAACTGTTTTTT. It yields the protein CASSLWQGGKLFF.

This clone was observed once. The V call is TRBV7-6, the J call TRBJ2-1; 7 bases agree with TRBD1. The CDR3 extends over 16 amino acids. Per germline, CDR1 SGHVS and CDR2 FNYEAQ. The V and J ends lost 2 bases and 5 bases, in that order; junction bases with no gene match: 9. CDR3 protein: CASSLQGVLYDNEQFF. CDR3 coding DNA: TGTGCCAGCAGCTTACAGGGGGTCCTATACGACAATGAGCAGTTCTTC.

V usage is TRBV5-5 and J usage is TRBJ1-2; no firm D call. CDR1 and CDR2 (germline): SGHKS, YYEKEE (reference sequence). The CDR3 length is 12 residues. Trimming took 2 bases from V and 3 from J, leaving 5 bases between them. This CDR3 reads CASSFRYYGYTF. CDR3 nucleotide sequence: TGTGCCAGCAGCTTTCGGTACTATGGCTACACCTTC. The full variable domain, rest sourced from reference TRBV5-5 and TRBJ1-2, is DAGVTQSPTHLIKTRGQQVTLRCSPISGHKSVSWYQQVLGQGPQFIFQYYEKEERGRGNFPDRFSARQFPNYSSELNVNALLLGDSALYLCASSFRYYGYTFGSGTRLTVV.

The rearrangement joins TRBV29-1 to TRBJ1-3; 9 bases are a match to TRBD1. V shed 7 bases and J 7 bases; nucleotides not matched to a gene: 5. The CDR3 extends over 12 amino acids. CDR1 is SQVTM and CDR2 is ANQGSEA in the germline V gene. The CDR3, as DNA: TGCAGCGCCCGGACAGGGGCTAACACCATATATTTT. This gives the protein CSARTGANTIYF.

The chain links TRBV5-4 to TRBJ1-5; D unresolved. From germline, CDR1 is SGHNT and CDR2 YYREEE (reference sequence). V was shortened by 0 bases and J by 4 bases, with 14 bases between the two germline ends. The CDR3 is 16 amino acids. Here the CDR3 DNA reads TGTGCCAGCAGCTTGGGAGGCAGTACCCGTAATCAGCCCCAGCATTTT. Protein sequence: CASSLGGSTRNQPQHF.

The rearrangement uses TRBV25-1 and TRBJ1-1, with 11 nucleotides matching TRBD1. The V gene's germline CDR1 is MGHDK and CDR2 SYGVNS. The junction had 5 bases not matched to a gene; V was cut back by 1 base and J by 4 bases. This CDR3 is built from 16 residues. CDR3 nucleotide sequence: TGTGCCAGCAGTGAATGGGGGGGACAGGGGGGCACTGAAGCTTTCTTT. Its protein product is CASSEWGGQGGTEAFF.

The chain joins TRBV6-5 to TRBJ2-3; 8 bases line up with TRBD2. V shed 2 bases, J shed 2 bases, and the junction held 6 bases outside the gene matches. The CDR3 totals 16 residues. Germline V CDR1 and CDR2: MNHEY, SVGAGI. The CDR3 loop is CASSYGIAGPTDTQYF. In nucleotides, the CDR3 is TGTGCCAGCAGTTACGGAATAGCGGGGCCCACAGATACGCAGTATTTT.

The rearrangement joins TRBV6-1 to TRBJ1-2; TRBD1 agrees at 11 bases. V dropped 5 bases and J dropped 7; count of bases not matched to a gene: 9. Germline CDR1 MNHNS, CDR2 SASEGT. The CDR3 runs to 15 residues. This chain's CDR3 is CASSSWTGGRRGYTF. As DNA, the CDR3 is TGTGCCAGCAGTTCATGGACAGGGGGCAGACGTGGCTACACCTTC.

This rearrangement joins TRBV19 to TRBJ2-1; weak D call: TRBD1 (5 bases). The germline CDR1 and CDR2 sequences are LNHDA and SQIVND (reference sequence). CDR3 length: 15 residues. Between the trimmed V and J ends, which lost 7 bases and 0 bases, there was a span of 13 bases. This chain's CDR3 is CASKQDRYSYNEQFF. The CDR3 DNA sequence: TGTGCCAGTAAACAAGACAGATACTCCTACAATGAGCAGTTCTTC.

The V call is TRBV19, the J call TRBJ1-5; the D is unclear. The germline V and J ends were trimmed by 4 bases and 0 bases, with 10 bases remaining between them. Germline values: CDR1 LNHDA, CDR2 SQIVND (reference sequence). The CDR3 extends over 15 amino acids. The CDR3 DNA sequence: TGTGCCAGTAGTACAACGGTAAATAGCAATCAGCCCCAGCATTTT. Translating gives CASSTTVNSNQPQHF.

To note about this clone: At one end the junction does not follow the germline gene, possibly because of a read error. The CDR3 DNA reads as TGTGCCTGGAGTTACAAGGACAGGGGCATCTATGGCTACATCTTC. Encoded protein: CAWSYKDRGIYGYIF. The chain employs TRBV30 and TRBJ1-2, with 9 nucleotides matching TRBD1. CDR1 is GTSNPN, CDR2 SVGIG, per germline (reference sequence). This CDR3 has 15 residues. Full variable domain (missing parts from reference TRBV30 and TRBJ1-2): SQTIHQWPATLVQPVGSPLSLECTVEGTSNPNLYWYRQAAGRGLQLLFYSVGIGQISSEVPQNLSASRPQDRQFILSSKKLLLSDSGFYLCAWSYKDRGIYGYIFGSGTRLTVV.

The CDR3 coding sequence is TGTGCCAGCACCAGACTAGCGGGGGGTCCCTACGAGCAGTACTTC. Its protein product is CASTRLAGGPYEQYF. The chain is built from TRBV6-5 and TRBJ2-7; TRBD2 matches at 13 bases. Germline-derived CDR1 and CDR2 are MNHEY and SVGAGI. J was trimmed by 2 bases and V by 7 bases; bases with no gene match: 5. This CDR3 spans 15 amino acids.

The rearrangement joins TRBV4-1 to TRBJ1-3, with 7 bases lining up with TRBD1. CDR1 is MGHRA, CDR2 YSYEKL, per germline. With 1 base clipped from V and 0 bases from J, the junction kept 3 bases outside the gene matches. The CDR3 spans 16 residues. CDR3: CASSQGQGTSGNTIYF. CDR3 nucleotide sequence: TGCGCCAGCAGCCAAGGACAGGGAACCTCTGGAAACACCATATATTTT.

Here the CDR3 reads CASSSALAGYNEQFF. CDR3 sequence (DNA): TGTGCCAGCAGCTCGGCCCTAGCGGGTTACAATGAGCAGTTCTTC. J is TRBJ2-1 and V is TRBV7-2, with TRBD2 matching over 8 bases. This CDR3 spans 15 amino acids. The trim removed 4 bases at V and 4 bases at J, leaving 6 bases unmatched. Germline V gene lookup returns CDR1 SGHTA and CDR2 FQGNSA.

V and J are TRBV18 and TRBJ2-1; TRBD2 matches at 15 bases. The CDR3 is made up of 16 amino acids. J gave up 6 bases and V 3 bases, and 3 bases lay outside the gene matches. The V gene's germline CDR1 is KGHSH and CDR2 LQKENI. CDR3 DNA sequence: TGTGCCAGCTCACCCCAGGGACTAGCGGGGGGCAATGAGCAGTTCTTC. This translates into CASSPQGLAGGNEQFF.

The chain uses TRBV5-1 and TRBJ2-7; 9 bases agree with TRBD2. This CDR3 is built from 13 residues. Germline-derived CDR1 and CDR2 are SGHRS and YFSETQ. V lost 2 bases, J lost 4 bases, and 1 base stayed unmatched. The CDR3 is CASSLSGGYEQYF. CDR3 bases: TGCGCCAGCAGCTTAAGCGGGGGGTACGAGCAGTACTTC.

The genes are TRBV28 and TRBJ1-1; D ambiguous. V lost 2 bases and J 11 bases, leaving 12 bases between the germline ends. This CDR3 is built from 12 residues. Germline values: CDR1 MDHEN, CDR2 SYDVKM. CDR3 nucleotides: TGTGCCAGCAGTTTAATGGGTACAGTTGCTTTCTTT. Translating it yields CASSLMGTVAFF.

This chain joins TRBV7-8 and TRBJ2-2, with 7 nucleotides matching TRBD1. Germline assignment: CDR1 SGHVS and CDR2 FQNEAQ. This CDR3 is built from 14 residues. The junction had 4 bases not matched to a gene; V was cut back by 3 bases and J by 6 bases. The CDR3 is CASSFSGQAGELFF. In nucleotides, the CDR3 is TGTGCCAGCAGCTTCTCCGGACAGGCCGGGGAGCTGTTTTTT. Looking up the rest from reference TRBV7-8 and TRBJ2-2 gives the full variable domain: GAGVSQSPRYKVAKRGQDVALRCDPISGHVSLFWYQQALGQGPEFLTYFQNEAQLDKSGLPSDRFFAERPEGSVSTLKIQRTQQEDSAVYLCASSFSGQAGELFFGEGSRLTVL.